These 21 T cell receptor beta chains were all obtained from the same sample, sequenced in a study of molecular identifiers for immune sequencing clone quantification. TCRdb reanalysed the PCR reads using MiXCR and keeps one entry per CDR3 protein. The sample has about 97,000 distinct CDR3 sequences; 20% to 25% are singletons. Sequencing input: naive CD8+ T cells from blood, with Jurkat cell RNA spiked in. Subset specified: FACS-sorted CD8+CD4-CCR7+CD45RA+ naive T cells. These receptors came from a human donor in good health. Some libraries in this study had Jurkat cell RNA spiked in.

This clonotype was found many times. This chain joins TRBV19 and TRBJ2-7; D may match TRBD1 or TRBD2 (6 bases each). Germline CDR1 LNHDA, CDR2 SQIVND (reference sequence). This CDR3 contains 12 residues. Trimming removed 4 bases at V and 6 bases at J, with 10 bases between. The CDR3 coding sequence is TGTGCCAGTAGTACCCCGGGGGCCGAGCAGTACTTC. Protein sequence: CASSTPGAEQYF.

Of note for this clonotype: A read error may be the cause here, since a much bigger clone is one base away. In DNA form, the CDR3 reads TGTGCCAGCGCCGGAGAGGGCCCCCAGGGGGCCAACATCCTGACTTTC. This translates into CASAGEGPQGANILTF. The chain has TRBV6-5 and TRBJ2-6, with 8 positions matching TRBD1. The CDR3 runs 16 residues. Germline V gene data show CDR1 as MNHEY and CDR2 as SVGAGI.

Many counts were recorded for this clonotype. The chain has TRBV30 and TRBJ2-7; the D is unclear. The CDR3 covers 11 residues. Between the trimmed V and J ends, which lost 0 bases and 5 bases, there was a span of 5 bases. CDR1 is GTSNPN, CDR2 SVGIG, per germline (reference sequence). The CDR3 region has the DNA TGTGCCTGGAGTGTAGCTGACGAGCAGTACTTC. This gives the protein CAWSVADEQYF.

This clonotype was detected ten times or more. CDR3 in DNA: TGTGCCTGGAGAGGGACAGGGAACACCGGGGAGCTGTTTTTT. It translates to CAWRGTGNTGELFF. V gene TRBV30 combines with J gene TRBJ2-2; 8 nucleotides align to TRBD1. Trimming took 3 bases from V and 1 from J; bases not matched to a gene: 1. Germline V gives CDR1 GTSNPN, CDR2 SVGIG (reference sequence). The CDR3 length is 14 residues.

This clonotype appeared many times. The V gene is TRBV4-1, the J gene TRBJ2-7; 7 bases match TRBD1. The CDR3 covers 17 residues. J lost 2 bases, V lost 0 bases, and 10 bases had no gene match. Germline CDR1 MGHRA, CDR2 YSYEKL. The CDR3 coding sequence is TGCGCCAGCAGCCAAGATGACAGGGACAACAGGGCCTACGAGCAGTACTTC. The encoded protein is CASSQDDRDNRAYEQYF.

This clonotype was counted a few times. The chain couples TRBV28 to TRBJ2-1, with D possibly matching TRBD2 (5 bases). CDR1 and CDR2 from the germline V gene are MDHEN and SYDVKM. CDR3 length: 15 residues. The V end lost 4 bases, the J end lost 3 bases, and 13 bases lay between the germline ends. The CDR3 sequence is CASSSRLTYYNEQFF. In nucleotides, the CDR3 is TGTGCCAGCAGTTCCAGACTAACCTACTACAATGAGCAGTTCTTC.

This clonotype was recorded many times. V usage is TRBV2 and J usage is TRBJ1-5; TRBD1 aligns across 11 bases. V lost 6 bases and J lost 5; bases outside the gene matches: 3. Germline V gives CDR1 SNHLY, CDR2 FYNNEI. The CDR3 is made up of 14 amino acids. CDR3 protein: CASRGTGGYQPQHF. CDR3 bases: TGTGCCAGCAGGGGGACAGGGGGGTATCAGCCCCAGCATTTT. Full variable domain (missing parts from reference TRBV2 and TRBJ1-5): EPEVTQTPSHQVTQMGQEVILRCVPISNHLYFYWYRQILGQKVEFLVSFYNNEISEKSEIFDDQFSVERPDGSNFTLKIRSTKLEDSAMYFCASRGTGGYQPQHFGDGTRLSIL.

This clonotype was seen at least ten times. The chain joins TRBV12-3 or TRBV12-4 to TRBJ2-7, with TRBD2 matching 8 bases. The CDR3 runs to 16 residues. The V gene end was trimmed by 5 bases and the J gene end by 0 bases; junction bases not matched to a gene: 9. The CDR3, as DNA: TGTGCCAGCAGTAAAACAGCGGGGGAACACTCCTACGAGCAGTACTTC. Its protein product is CASSKTAGEHSYEQYF.

The V call is TRBV4-3, the J call TRBJ2-7; the D call may be TRBD1 or TRBD2 (6 bases each). Deletions cut 0 bases from V and 2 bases from J, with 14 bases between. The CDR3 covers 16 residues. CDR1 and CDR2 (germline): LGHNA, YSLEER. The CDR3 DNA reads TGCGCCAGCAGCCAAGATTTGGGGGGCTCCACCTACGAGCAGTACTTC. Protein: CASSQDLGGSTYEQYF.

This clonotype was counted many times. The V and J genes are TRBV7-2 and TRBJ1-1; D is unclear. Germline V gene data show CDR1 as SGHTA and CDR2 as FQGNSA. V dropped 1 base and J dropped 1 base, with 7 bases sitting between them. The CDR3 runs 14 residues. The CDR3 DNA sequence: TGTGCCAGCAGCTTAGGAGTGGGGAACACTGAAGCTTTCTTT. Translated, it gives CASSLGVGNTEAFF.

This clonotype showed up many times. The genes are TRBV20-1 and TRBJ1-1; D is ambiguous. V lost 3 bases and J 5 bases, leaving 22 bases between the germline ends. The CDR3 sequence is 16 residues long. The germline gives CDR1 DFQATT, CDR2 SNEGSKA (reference sequence). CDR3 sequence reads: CSARAMESRQETEAFF. Written as DNA, the CDR3 is TGCAGTGCTAGGGCGATGGAGTCTAGGCAAGAAACTGAAGCTTTCTTT.

A remark on this clonotype: This may arise from a read error, as a much more abundant clone is one base away. V usage is TRBV12-3 or TRBV12-4 and J usage is TRBJ2-5; 7 bases map to TRBD2. CDR3 length: 15 amino acids. For the CDR3, the DNA is TGTACCAGCAGTCCCGGCGGGGGTAGCGGGGAGACCCAGTACTTC. Translated: CTSSPGGGSGETQYF.

CDR3 nucleotides: TGTGCCAGCAGGTATTGGCATCGCGGGGGGGGCACAGATACGCAGTATTTT. Protein sequence: CASRYWHRGGGTDTQYF. The chain employs TRBV5-4 and TRBJ2-3; 9 bases line up with TRBD2. This CDR3 is built from 17 residues. Looked up from germline, CDR1 is SGHNT and CDR2 is YYREEE (reference sequence). The junction had 11 bases not matched to a gene; V was cut back by 5 bases and J by 1 base.

This clonotype was found a few times. The chain combines TRBV27 with TRBJ1-1; no clear D gene. This CDR3 is built from 15 residues. V was pared by 2 bases and J by 1 base, with 11 bases between. CDR1 and CDR2 (germline): MNHEY, SMNVEV (reference sequence). CDR3 DNA sequence: TGTGCCAGCAGTTTACTTGGTACTTCGAACACTGAAGCTTTCTTT. Protein product: CASSLLGTSNTEAFF.

This clonotype was seen many times. This sequence joins TRBV7-2 and TRBJ2-3; tentatively, D is TRBD2 (6 bases). The germline gives CDR1 SGHTA, CDR2 FQGNSA. V lost 3 bases to trimming and J lost 2 bases, with 15 bases between them. The CDR3 loop spans 16 amino acids. The DNA of the CDR3 is TGTGCCAGCAGCTTCCTTCGTAGCGGACTCACAGATACGCAGTATTTT. It yields the protein CASSFLRSGLTDTQYF.

This clonotype was seen a few times. The chain carries TRBV20-1 and TRBJ1-5, with a tentative D call TRBD1 (6 bases). V lost 2 bases, J lost 0 bases, and 17 bases lay in between. The CDR3 spans 17 residues. Germline CDR1 is DFQATT and CDR2 is SNEGSKA (reference sequence). CDR3 nucleotide sequence: TGCAGTGCTAGATTGGGGGTGGACAGTTATAGCAATCAGCCCCAGCATTTT. It specifies CSARLGVDSYSNQPQHF.

This clonotype was observed a few times. A much larger clone differs by one base, so this may be a read error. This chain links TRBV4-1 with TRBJ2-1; 11 bases align to TRBD1. CDR1 and CDR2 from the germline V gene are MGHRA and YSYEKL. Trimming cost V 3 bases and J 4 bases; bases outside gene matches: 2. The CDR3 covers 15 residues. DNA for the CDR3: TGCGCCAGCAGCCATGGGACAGGGGGATACAATGAGCAGTTCTTC. Translation: CASSHGTGGYNEQFF.

This clonotype has ten or more counts. The V gene is TRBV7-9, the J gene TRBJ2-3; D possibly corresponds to TRBD2 (5 bases). This CDR3 is built from 12 residues. Trimming stripped 5 bases from V and 4 bases from J, with 7 bases between. Germline loops: CDR1 SEHNR, CDR2 FQNEAQ (reference sequence). The chain's CDR3 is CASSKAADTQYF. Here the CDR3 DNA reads TGTGCCAGCAGCAAAGCGGCAGATACGCAGTATTTT.

As regards this clonotype: This may be a read error, as it is one base from a much larger clone. The chain combines TRBV7-9 with TRBJ1-1; weak D call: TRBD1 (6 bases). The germline V gene has CDR1 SEHNR and CDR2 FQNEAQ (reference sequence). The CDR3 loop spans 15 amino acids. Trimming removed 0 bases at V and 4 bases at J, with 12 bases between. CDR3 sequence: CASSLANRDGTEAFF. CDR3 sequence (DNA): TGTGCCAGCAGCTTAGCAAACAGGGATGGCACTGAAGCTTTCTTT.

In this sample, this clonotype turned up many times. The rearrangement uses TRBV3-1 and TRBJ2-2, with TRBD1 identical over 7 bases. Trimming took 0 bases from V and 6 from J; bases not matched to a gene: 13. The CDR3 has 18 residues. Germline V gene lookup returns CDR1 LGHDT and CDR2 YNNKEL (reference sequence). CDR3 protein: CASSQERGLTSGPGELFF. CDR3 coding DNA: TGTGCCAGCAGCCAAGAGAGGGGGCTAACTTCGGGCCCCGGGGAGCTGTTTTTT.

The table lists this clonotype with many counts. DNA for the CDR3: TGTGCCAGCAGTCCGGGACTGTATAGCAATCAGCCCCAGCATTTT. Protein product: CASSPGLYSNQPQHF. This chain connects TRBV12-3 or TRBV12-4 to TRBJ1-5; weak D call: TRBD1 (5 bases). V lost 5 bases and J lost 0, with 11 bases in between. This CDR3 spans 15 amino acids.